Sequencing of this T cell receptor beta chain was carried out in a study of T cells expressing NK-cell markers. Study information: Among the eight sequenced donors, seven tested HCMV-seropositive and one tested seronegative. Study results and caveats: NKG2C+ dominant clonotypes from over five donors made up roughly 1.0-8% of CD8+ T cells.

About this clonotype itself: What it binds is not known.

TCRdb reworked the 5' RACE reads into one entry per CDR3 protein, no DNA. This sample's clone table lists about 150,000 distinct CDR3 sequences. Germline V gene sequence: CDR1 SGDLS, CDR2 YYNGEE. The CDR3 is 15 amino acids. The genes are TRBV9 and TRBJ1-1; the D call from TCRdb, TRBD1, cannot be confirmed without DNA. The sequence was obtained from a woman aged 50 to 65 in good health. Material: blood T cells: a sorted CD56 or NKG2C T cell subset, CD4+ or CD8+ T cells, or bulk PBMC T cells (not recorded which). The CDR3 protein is CASSAEGGLNTEAFF.